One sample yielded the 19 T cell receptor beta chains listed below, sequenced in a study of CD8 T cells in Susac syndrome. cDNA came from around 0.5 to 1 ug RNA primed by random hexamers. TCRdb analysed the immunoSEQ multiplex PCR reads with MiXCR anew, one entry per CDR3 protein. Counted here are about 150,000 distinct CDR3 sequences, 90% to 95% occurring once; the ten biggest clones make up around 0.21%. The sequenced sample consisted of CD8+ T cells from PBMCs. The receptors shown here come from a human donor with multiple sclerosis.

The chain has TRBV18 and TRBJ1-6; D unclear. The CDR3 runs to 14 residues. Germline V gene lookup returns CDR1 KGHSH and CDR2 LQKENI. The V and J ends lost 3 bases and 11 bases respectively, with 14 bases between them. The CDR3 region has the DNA TGTGCCAGCTCACCGGTAGGGCGCCTTGCACCCCTCCACTTT. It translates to CASSPVGRLAPLHF.

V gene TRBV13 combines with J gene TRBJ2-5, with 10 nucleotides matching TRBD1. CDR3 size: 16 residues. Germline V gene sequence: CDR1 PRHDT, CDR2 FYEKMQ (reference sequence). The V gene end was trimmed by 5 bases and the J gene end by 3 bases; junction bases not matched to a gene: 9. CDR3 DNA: TGTGCCAGCAGCCCGATGGGGGGACAGGGGAAAGAGACCCAGTACTTC. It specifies CASSPMGGQGKETQYF.

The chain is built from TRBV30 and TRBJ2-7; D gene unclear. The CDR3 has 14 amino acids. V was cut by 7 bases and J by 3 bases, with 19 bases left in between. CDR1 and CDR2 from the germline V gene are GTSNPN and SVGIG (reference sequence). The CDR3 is CAFVQVGVVYEQYF. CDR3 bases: TGTGCCTTCGTCCAGGTCGGCGTAGTCTACGAGCAGTACTTC.

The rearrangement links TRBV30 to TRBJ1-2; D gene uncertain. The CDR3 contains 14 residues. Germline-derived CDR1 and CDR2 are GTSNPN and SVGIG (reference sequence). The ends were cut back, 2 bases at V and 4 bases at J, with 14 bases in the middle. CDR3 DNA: TGTGCCTGGAGTTCCCTTATGAGGCTCTATGGCTACACCTTC. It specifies CAWSSLMRLYGYTF. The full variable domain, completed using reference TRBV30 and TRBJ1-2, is SQTIHQWPATLVQPVGSPLSLECTVEGTSNPNLYWYRQAAGRGLQLLFYSVGIGQISSEVPQNLSASRPQDRQFILSSKKLLLSDSGFYLCAWSSLMRLYGYTFGSGTRLTVV.

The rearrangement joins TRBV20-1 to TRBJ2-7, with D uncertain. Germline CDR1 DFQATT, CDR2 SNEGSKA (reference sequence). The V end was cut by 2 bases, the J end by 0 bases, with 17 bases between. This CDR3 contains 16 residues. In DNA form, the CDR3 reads TGCAGTGCTAGACCACGCCCGGGCCAACGCTCCTACGAGCAGTACTTC. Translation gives CSARPRPGQRSYEQYF.

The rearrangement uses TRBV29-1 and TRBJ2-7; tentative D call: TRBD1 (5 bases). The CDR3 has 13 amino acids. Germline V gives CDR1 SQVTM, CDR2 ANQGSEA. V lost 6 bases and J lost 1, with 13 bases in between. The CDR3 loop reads CSVVPTDSYEQYF. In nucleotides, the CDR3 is TGCAGCGTCGTCCCGACAGATTCCTACGAGCAGTACTTC.

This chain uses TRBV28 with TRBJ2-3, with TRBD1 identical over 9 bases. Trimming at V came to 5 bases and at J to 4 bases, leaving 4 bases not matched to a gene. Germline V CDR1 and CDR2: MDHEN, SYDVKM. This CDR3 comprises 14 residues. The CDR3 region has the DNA TGTGCCAGCAGTCACAGGGGGCGAGCAGATACGCAGTATTTT. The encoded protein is CASSHRGRADTQYF.

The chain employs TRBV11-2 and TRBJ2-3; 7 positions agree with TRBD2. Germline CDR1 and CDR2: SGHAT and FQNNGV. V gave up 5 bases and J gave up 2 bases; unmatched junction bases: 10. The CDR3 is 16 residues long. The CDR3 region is CASSLKTSSVTDTQYF. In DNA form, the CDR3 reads TGTGCCAGCAGCCTCAAGACTAGCTCAGTCACAGATACGCAGTATTTT.

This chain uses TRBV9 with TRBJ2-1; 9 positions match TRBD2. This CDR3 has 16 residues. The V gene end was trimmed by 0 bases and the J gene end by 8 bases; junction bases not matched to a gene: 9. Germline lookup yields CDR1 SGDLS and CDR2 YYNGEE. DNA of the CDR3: TGTGCCAGCAGCGTAGGTCGCGGGGGGGCTCGCGATGAGCAGTTCTTC. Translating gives CASSVGRGGARDEQFF.

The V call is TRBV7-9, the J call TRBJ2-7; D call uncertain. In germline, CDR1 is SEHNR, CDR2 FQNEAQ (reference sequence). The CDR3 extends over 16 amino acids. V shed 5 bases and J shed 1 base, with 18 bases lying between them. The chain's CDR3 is CASSPPGTLRSYEQYF. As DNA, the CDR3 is TGTGCCAGCAGCCCGCCGGGTACGCTGAGGTCCTACGAGCAGTACTTC. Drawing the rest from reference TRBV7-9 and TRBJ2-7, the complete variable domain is DTGVSQNPRHKITKRGQNVTFRCDPISEHNRLYWYRQTLGQGPEFLTYFQNEAQLEKSRLLSDRFSAERPKGSFSTLEIQRTEQGDSAMYLCASSPPGTLRSYEQYFGPGTRLTVT.

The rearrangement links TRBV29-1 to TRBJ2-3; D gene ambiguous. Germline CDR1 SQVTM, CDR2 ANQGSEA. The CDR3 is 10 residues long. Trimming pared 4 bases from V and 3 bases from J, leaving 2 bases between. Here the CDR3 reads CSVGTDTQYF. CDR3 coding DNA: TGCAGCGTTGGGACAGATACGCAGTATTTT.

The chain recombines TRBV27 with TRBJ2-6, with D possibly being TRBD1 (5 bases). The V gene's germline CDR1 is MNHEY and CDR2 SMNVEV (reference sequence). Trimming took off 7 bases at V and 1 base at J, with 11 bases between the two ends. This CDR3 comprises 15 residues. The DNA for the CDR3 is TGTGCCAGCACCCCAGGGTGGTCTGGGGCCAACGTCCTGACTTTC. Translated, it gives CASTPGWSGANVLTF.

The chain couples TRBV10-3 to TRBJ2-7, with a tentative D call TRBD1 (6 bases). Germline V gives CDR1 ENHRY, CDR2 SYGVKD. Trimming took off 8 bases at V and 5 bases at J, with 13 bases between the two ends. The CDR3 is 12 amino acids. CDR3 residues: CAIAQGINEQYF. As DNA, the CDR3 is TGTGCCATCGCTCAGGGGATCAACGAGCAGTACTTC.

CDR3 nucleotide sequence: TGCAGCGTTGAAGATCGAGGGCAGGGAAGCAATCAGCCCCAGCATTTT. Translated: CSVEDRGQGSNQPQHF. The chain combines TRBV29-1 with TRBJ1-5; D perhaps matches TRBD1 (5 bases). Trimming pared 0 bases from V and 1 base from J, leaving 13 bases between. This CDR3 spans 16 amino acids. Germline lookup yields CDR1 SQVTM and CDR2 ANQGSEA.

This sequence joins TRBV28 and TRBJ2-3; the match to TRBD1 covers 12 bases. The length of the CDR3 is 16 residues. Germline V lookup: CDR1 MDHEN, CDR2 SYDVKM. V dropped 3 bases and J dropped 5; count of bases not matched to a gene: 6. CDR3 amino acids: CASSFRDRGRIDTQYF. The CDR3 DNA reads TGTGCCAGCAGTTTCCGGGACAGGGGGCGCATAGATACGCAGTATTTT.

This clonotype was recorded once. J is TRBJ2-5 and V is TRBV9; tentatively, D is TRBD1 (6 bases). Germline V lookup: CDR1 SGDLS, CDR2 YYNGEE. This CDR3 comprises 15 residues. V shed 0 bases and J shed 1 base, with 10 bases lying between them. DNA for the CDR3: TGTGCCAGCAGCGTAGCCGGGACAACCCAAGAGACCCAGTACTTC. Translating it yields CASSVAGTTQETQYF. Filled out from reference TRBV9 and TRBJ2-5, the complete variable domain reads DSGVTQTPKHLITATGQRVTLRCSPRSGDLSVYWYQQSLDQGLQFLIQYYNGEERAKGNILERFSAQQFPDLHSELNLSSLELGDSALYFCASSVAGTTQETQYFGPGTRLLVL.

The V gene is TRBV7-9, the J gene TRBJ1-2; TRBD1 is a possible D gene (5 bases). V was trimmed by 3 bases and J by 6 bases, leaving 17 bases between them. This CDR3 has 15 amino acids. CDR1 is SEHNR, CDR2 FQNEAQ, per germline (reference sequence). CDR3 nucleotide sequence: TGTGCCAGCAGCTTTTCCCAGGGACCCCGTAATGGCTACACCTTC. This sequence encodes CASSFSQGPRNGYTF.

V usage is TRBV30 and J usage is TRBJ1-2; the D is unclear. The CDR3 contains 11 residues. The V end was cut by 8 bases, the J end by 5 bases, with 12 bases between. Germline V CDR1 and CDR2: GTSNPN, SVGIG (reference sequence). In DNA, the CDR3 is TGTGCCGGCTATCTGGGTTATGGCTACACCTTC. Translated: CAGYLGYGYTF.

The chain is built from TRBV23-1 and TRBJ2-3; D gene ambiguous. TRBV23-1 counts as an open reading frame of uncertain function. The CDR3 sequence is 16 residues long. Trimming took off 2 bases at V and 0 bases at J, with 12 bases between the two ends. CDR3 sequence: CASSQLAGSSTDTQYF. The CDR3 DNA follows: TGCGCCAGCAGTCAACTGGCCGGATCGAGCACAGATACGCAGTATTTT.